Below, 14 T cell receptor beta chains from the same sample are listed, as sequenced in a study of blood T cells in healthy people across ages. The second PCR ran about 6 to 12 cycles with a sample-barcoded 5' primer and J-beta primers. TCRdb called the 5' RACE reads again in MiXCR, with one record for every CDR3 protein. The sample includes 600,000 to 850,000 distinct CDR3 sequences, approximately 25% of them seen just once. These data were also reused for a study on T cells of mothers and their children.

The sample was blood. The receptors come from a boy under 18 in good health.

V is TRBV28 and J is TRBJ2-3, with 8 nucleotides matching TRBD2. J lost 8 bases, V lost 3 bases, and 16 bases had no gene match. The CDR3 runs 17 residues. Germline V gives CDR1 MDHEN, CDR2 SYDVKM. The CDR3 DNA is TGTGCCAGCAGTTTCTCTTTCGGGGGGGAGAACCAACCTACGCAGTATTTT. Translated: CASSFSFGGENQPTQYF.

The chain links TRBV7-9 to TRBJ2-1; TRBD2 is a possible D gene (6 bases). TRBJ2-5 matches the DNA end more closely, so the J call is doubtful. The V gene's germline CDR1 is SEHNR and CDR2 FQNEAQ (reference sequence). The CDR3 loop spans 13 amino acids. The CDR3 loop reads CASSPTVGGTQYF. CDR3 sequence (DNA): TGTGCCAGCAGCCCAACTGTGGGGGGGACCCAGTACTTC.

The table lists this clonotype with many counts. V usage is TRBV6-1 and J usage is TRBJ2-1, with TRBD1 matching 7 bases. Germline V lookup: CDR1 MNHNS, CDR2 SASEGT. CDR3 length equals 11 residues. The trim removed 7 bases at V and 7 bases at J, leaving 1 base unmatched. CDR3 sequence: CASTRGNEQFF. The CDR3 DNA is TGTGCCAGCACCAGGGGGAATGAGCAGTTCTTC.

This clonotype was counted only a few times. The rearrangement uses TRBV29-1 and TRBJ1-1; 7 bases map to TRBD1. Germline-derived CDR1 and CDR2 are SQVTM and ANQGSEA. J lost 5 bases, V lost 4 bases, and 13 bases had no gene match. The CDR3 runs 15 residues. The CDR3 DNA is TGCAGCGTTGGTTTCCAGGGGGAAAGGGGGACTGAAGCTTTCTTT. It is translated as CSVGFQGERGTEAFF.

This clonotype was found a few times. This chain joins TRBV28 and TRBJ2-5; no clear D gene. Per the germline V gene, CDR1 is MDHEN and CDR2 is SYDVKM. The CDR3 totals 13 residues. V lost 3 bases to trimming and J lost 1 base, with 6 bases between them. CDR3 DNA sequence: TGTGCCAGCAGTTTTTTCGTCCAAGAGACCCAGTACTTC. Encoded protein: CASSFFVQETQYF. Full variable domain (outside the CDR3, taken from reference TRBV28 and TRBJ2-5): DVKVTQSSRYLVKRTGEKVFLECVQDMDHENMFWYRQDPGLGLRLIYFSYDVKMKEKGDIPEGYSVSREKKERFSLILESASTNQTSMYLCASSFFVQETQYFGPGTRLLVL.

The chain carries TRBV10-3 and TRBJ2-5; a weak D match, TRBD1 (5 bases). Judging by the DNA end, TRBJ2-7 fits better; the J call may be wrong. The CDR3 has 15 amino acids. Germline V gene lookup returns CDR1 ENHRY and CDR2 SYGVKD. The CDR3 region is CAISESVDSYYEQYF. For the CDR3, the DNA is TGTGCCATCAGTGAGTCGGTAGACAGCTACTACGAGCAGTACTTC.

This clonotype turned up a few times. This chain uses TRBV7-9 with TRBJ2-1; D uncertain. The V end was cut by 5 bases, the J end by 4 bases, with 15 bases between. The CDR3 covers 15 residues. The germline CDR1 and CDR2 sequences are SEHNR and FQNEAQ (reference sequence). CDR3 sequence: CASSITPSTYNEQFF. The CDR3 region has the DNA TGTGCCAGCAGCATTACACCTTCTACTTACAATGAGCAGTTCTTC.

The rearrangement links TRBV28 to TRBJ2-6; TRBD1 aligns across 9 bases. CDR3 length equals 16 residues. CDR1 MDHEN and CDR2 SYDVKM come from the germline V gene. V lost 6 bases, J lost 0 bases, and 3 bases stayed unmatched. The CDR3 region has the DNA TGTGCCAGCAGCCGGGACAGGGACTCTGGGGCCAACGTCCTGACTTTC. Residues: CASSRDRDSGANVLTF.

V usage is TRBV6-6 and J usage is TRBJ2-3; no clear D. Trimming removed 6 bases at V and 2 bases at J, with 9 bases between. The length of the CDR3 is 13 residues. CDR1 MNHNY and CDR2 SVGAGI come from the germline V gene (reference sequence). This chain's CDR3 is CASRPIDTDTQYF. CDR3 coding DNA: TGTGCCAGCAGGCCGATCGACACAGATACGCAGTATTTT.

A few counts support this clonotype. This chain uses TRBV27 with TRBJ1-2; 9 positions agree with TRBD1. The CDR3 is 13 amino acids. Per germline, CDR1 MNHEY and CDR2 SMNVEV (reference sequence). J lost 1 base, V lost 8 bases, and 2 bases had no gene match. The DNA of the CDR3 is TGTGCCAGCGGGACAGGGAGTAACTATGGCTACACCTTC. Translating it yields CASGTGSNYGYTF.

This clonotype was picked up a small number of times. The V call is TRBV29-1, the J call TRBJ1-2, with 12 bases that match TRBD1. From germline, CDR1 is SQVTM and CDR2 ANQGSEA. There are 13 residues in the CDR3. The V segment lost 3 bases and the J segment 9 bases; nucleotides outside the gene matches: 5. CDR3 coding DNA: TGCAGCGTTGAGGGACAGGGGGCGATAAGCTACACCTTC. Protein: CSVEGQGAISYTF.

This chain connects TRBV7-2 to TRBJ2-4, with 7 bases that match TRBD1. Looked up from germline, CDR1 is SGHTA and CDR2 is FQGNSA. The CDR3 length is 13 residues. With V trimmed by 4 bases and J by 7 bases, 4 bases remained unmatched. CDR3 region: CASSYVTGNIQYF. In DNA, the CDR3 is TGTGCCAGCAGCTACGTGACAGGGAACATTCAGTACTTC.

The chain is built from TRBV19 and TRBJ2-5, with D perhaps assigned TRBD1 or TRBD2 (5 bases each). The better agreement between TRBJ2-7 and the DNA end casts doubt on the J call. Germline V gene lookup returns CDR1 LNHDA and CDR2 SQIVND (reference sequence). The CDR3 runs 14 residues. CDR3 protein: CASSIIRGPYEQYF. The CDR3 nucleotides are TGTGCCAGTAGTATAATTCGGGGACCCTACGAGCAGTACTTC.

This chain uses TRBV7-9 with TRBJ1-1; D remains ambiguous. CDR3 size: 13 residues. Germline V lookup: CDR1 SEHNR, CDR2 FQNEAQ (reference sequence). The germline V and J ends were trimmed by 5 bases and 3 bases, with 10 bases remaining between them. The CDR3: CASSLFDYTEAFF. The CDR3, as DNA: TGTGCCAGCAGCCTTTTCGACTACACTGAAGCTTTCTTT.